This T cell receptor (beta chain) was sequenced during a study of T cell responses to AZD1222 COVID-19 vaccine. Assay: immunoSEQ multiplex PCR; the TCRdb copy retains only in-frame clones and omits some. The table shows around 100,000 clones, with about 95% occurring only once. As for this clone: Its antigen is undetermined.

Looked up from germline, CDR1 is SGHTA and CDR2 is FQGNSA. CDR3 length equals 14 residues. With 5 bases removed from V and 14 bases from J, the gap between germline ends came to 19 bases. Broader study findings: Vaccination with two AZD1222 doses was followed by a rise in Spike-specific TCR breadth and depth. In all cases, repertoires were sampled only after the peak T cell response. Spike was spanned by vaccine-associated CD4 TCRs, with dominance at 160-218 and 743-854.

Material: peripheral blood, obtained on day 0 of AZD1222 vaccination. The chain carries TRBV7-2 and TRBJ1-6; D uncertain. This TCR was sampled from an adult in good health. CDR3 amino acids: CASSLLRTVEALHF. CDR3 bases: TGTGCCAGCAGCCTTCTACGGACGGTCGAGGCCCTCCACTTT.